A single sample gave rise to the 11 T cell receptor beta chains below, sequenced in a study of cytomegalovirus exposure and HLA in healthy donors. 60 Vbeta and 13 Jbeta primers were used in PCR. Profiled with immunoSEQ multiplex PCR; TCRdb holds only in-frame clones, not every one. The sample carries some 150,000 clones, under 70% recorded once. Sequencing used PBMCs. The receptors here all came from a woman in her twenties or thirties in good health and CMV-seropositive.

This clone was detected once. The chain joins TRBV5-1 to TRBJ1-1; D unclear. Germline lookup yields CDR1 SGHRS and CDR2 YFSETQ. V lost 5 bases and J 0 bases, leaving 8 bases between the germline ends. This CDR3 comprises 13 residues. The CDR3 reads CASRGSLNTEAFF. In nucleotides, the CDR3 is TGCGCCAGCAGGGGCAGTTTGAACACTGAAGCTTTCTTT.

This clone was observed a handful of times. The rearrangement uses TRBV7-2 and TRBJ1-3; 10 bases agree with TRBD1. Germline CDR1 reads SGHTA; CDR2 reads FQGNSA. The CDR3 sequence is 15 residues long. The ends lost 1 base at V and 3 bases at J; junction bases unmatched: 0. CDR3 DNA: TGTGCCAGCAGCTTAGGGACAGGGGGTGGAAACACCATATATTTT. Translated, it gives CASSLGTGGGNTIYF.

This clone was detected a few times. V usage is TRBV9 and J usage is TRBJ2-2; the D gene is possibly TRBD2 (5 bases). Trimming removed 2 bases at V and 6 bases at J, with 11 bases between. This CDR3 region has 14 residues. Germline values: CDR1 SGDLS, CDR2 YYNGEE. The CDR3 loop reads CASSVLAVPGELFF. CDR3 coding DNA: TGTGCCAGCAGCGTTCTAGCTGTACCCGGGGAGCTGTTTTTT.

The chain has TRBV7-2 and TRBJ1-5; TRBD1 might be the D (6 bases). CDR3 size: 13 residues. The germline CDR1 and CDR2 sequences are SGHTA and FQGNSA. The germline V and J ends were trimmed by 5 bases and 4 bases, with 9 bases remaining between them. CDR3 nucleotide sequence: TGTGCCAGCAGCCCCCAGGGGAATCAGCCCCAGCATTTT. Its protein product is CASSPQGNQPQHF.

In this sample, this clone turned up once. The gene calls are TRBV15 and TRBJ2-7; no clear D. Germline V lookup: CDR1 LNHNV, CDR2 YYDKDF (reference sequence). The CDR3 consists of 12 residues. With 3 bases removed from V and 5 bases from J, the gap between germline ends came to 8 bases. The CDR3 is CATSRGDDEQYF. The DNA of the CDR3 is TGTGCCACCAGCAGGGGCGACGACGAGCAGTACTTC.

J is TRBJ2-1 and V is TRBV6-5; TRBD2 matches 7 bases. With V trimmed by 7 bases and J by 0 bases, 3 bases remained unmatched. The V gene's germline CDR1 is MNHEY and CDR2 SVGAGI. The CDR3 covers 14 residues. The CDR3 bases are TGTGCCAGCACCCGCGGGAGCTCCTACAATGAGCAGTTCTTC. Translation gives CASTRGSSYNEQFF.

The chain joins TRBV7-6 to TRBJ2-1; TRBD1 might be the D (5 bases). The germline V gene has CDR1 SGHVS and CDR2 FNYEAQ. The length of the CDR3 is 13 residues. Trimming removed 1 base at V and 4 bases at J, with 5 bases between. The CDR3 bases are TGTGCCAGCAGCTTAGGACAGTACAATGAGCAGTTCTTC. Its protein product is CASSLGQYNEQFF.

V is TRBV10-2 and J is TRBJ2-7; 7 bases fit TRBD1. Germline CDR1 is WSHSY and CDR2 is SAAADI. The length of the CDR3 is 14 residues. V lost 10 bases, J lost 4 bases, and 13 bases stayed unmatched. The CDR3 region has the DNA TGCGCCATCAAACGGGAACAGGGGTTATACGAGCAGTACTTC. Translated: CAIKREQGLYEQYF.

The J gene is TRBJ1-3, the V gene TRBV29-1; a weak D match, TRBD1 (6 bases). V lost 4 bases and J lost 7, with 17 bases in between. The V gene's germline CDR1 is SQVTM and CDR2 ANQGSEA. CDR3 length: 14 amino acids. Written as DNA, the CDR3 is TGCAGCGTTGTGATAGGGGACATGGTTAACACCATATATTTT. Translation: CSVVIGDMVNTIYF.

The chain uses TRBV6-5 and TRBJ2-7; tentatively, D is TRBD1 (6 bases). The CDR3 has 14 residues. The ends were cut back, 2 bases at V and 2 bases at J, with 10 bases in the middle. Germline CDR1 is MNHEY and CDR2 is SVGAGI. CDR3 sequence reads: CASSYLRGTYEQYF. The DNA for the CDR3 is TGTGCCAGCAGTTACCTCAGGGGAACCTACGAGCAGTACTTC.

This chain connects TRBV30 to TRBJ2-7; D possibly corresponds to TRBD2 (7 bases). The germline V gene has CDR1 GTSNPN and CDR2 SVGIG (reference sequence). The V gene lost 0 bases and the J gene lost 12 bases, with 21 bases spanning the gap. There are 14 residues in the CDR3. The CDR3 reads CAWSVLRGGGLVYF. CDR3 nucleotides: TGTGCCTGGAGTGTATTGCGAGGGGGGGGGTTAGTGTACTTC.